These T cell receptor beta chains were read from a single sample in a study of pediatric ulcerative colitis. Sequenced by immunoSEQ multiplex PCR; TCRdb stores in-frame clones only, minus some. The table shows some 9,100 clones, with 75% to 90% occurring only once. The sequenced sample was blood. The source is a girl aged 10 to 17 with moderate ulcerative colitis. Each CDR3 is given with its conserved first and last residue. Each record gives: CDR3 DNA, CDR3 protein, J gene, D gene, clone size, V gene. D genes are given only for firm matches. A row's size may be missing; if present it is once, few, many or a size class.

TGTGCCAGCAGCGTCGGGACAGAGACAGGCGAGACCCAGTACTTC,CASSVGTETGETQYF,TRBJ2-5,TRBD1,.,TRBV5-6
TGTGCCAGCAGGGCTAGCGGGGGAAGGACAGATACGCAATATTTT,CASRASGGRTDTQYF,TRBJ2-3,TRBD2,.,TRBV14
TGTGCCAGTAGTATGTATGGATACACAGATACGCAGTATTTT,CASSMYGYTDTQYF,TRBJ2-3,.,.,TRBV19
TGTGCCAGCAACCCGACAGGGAGCAATCAGCCCCAGCATTTT,CASNPTGSNQPQHF,TRBJ1-5,TRBD1,.,TRBV6-1
TGTGCCAGCAGCTTAAGGGGTAGAGAGACCCAGTACTTC,CASSLRGRETQYF,TRBJ2-5,.,.,TRBV9
TGTGCCAGCAGCGTTAACCCGGACAGGGCGAGCTCCTACGAGCAGTACTTC,CASSVNPDRASSYEQYF,TRBJ2-7,TRBD1,.,TRBV9
TGTGCCAGCAGCTTATACGGTAACAATGAGCAGTTCTTC,CASSLYGNNEQFF,TRBJ2-1,.,once,TRBV11-2
TGTGCCAGCAGCTTAGAGACAGGGACCACTGAAGCTTTCTTT,CASSLETGTTEAFF,TRBJ1-1,TRBD1,.,TRBV11-2
TGTGCCAGCTCACCGTACAGCTCCCCCGGGACGCCGAACACCGGGGAGCTGTTTTTT,CASSPYSSPGTPNTGELFF,TRBJ2-2,.,.,TRBV18
TGTGCCAGCAGCTACTTAGGGACTAGCGGTATCAATGAGCAGTTCTTC,CASSYLGTSGINEQFF,TRBJ2-1,TRBD2,once,TRBV13
TGTGCCAGCTCAACGGGGGAGGATCAGCCCCAGCATTTT,CASSTGEDQPQHF,TRBJ1-5,.,.,TRBV18
TGTGCCAGCAGCCAATCCGGGACAGGGGGAGAGACCCAGTACTTC,CASSQSGTGGETQYF,TRBJ2-5,TRBD1,.,TRBV14
TGTGCCAGCAGTCGAGACAGCTACGAGCAGTACTTC,CASSRDSYEQYF,TRBJ2-7,.,.,TRBV28
TGTGCCAGCAGCTCCTACTCCAGTGGGACAGGGGACTACACCTTC,CASSSYSSGTGDYTF,TRBJ1-2,TRBD1,.,TRBV7-9
TGTGCCTCTCAAAGCGGGAGATTCGACGAGCAGTACTTC,CASQSGRFDEQYF,TRBJ2-7,TRBD2,once,TRBV28
TGTGCCAGCAGCGGAGTAGGCACGAGGAGCTCCTACGAGCAGTACTTC,CASSGVGTRSSYEQYF,TRBJ2-7,.,.,TRBV7-9
TGCGCCACCAAACCCGGCGGGGGGTCTAATGAAAAACTGTTTTTT,CATKPGGGSNEKLFF,TRBJ1-4,.,.,TRBV5-1
TGTGCCAGCAGTCCGGACAGGGGTGTAGGCTACGAGCAGTACTTC,CASSPDRGVGYEQYF,TRBJ2-7,TRBD1,.,TRBV28
TGCGCCAGCAGCTTGGTCCCCCTAGCGGGGGTAGGACGTGAGCAGTTCTTC,CASSLVPLAGVGREQFF,TRBJ2-1,TRBD2,.,TRBV5-1
TGCGCCAGCACCTACACTGGACAGGGGCCCCCCGAGGAGCAGTATTTT,CASTYTGQGPPEEQYF,TRBJ2-3,TRBD1,.,TRBV5-1
TGTGCCAGCAGCTTAGACAGAAACACCGGGGAGCTGTTTTTT,CASSLDRNTGELFF,TRBJ2-2,.,.,TRBV11-2
TGTGCCAGCAGCTTCGGACTGCACACAGATACGCAGTATTTT,CASSFGLHTDTQYF,TRBJ2-3,.,.,TRBV11-3
TGTGCCAGCGGGGTGGGATCCCGGGGCACCGGGGAGCTGTTTTTT,CASGVGSRGTGELFF,TRBJ2-2,.,few,TRBV2
TGTGCCAGCTCCCCTCGGCAGAGCTCCTACAATGAGCAGTTCTTC,CASSPRQSSYNEQFF,TRBJ2-1,.,.,TRBV18
TGCGCCAGCAGCTTGGCGGGGGAGGGAATGAACACTGAAGCTTTCTTT,CASSLAGEGMNTEAFF,TRBJ1-1,.,.,TRBV5-1
TGTGCCAGTAGTATGTGGGGGGCGAACAATGAGCAGTTCTTC,CASSMWGANNEQFF,TRBJ2-1,.,.,TRBV19
TGTGCCAGCAGCCAAGATCCACAGCGCCACTATGGCTACACCTTC,CASSQDPQRHYGYTF,TRBJ1-2,.,.,TRBV4-2
TGTGCCAGCGGTCTGGCGGGGAGCTCCTACAATGAGCAGTTCTTC,CASGLAGSSYNEQFF,TRBJ2-1,.,.,TRBV7-9
TGTGCCAGCAGCAACCGGGACTCCGACTACGAGCAGTACTTC,CASSNRDSDYEQYF,TRBJ2-7,.,.,TRBV7-9
TGTGCCAGCTCACCAAAACCGGGGACTGGTAGCACAGATACGCAGTATTTT,CASSPKPGTGSTDTQYF,TRBJ2-3,.,.,TRBV18
TGCGCCAGCAGCTTGGAGACAGCCGCCTATGGCTACACCTTC,CASSLETAAYGYTF,TRBJ1-2,.,.,TRBV5-1
TGTGCCATGCAGGGCTACAATGAGCAGTTCTTC,CAMQGYNEQFF,TRBJ2-1,.,.,TRBV2
TGTGCCAGCAGTTTCCCCATTGTTAGGGAGCAGTACTTC,CASSFPIVREQYF,TRBJ2-7,.,.,TRBV28
TGCGCCAGCAGCTTGAGGCTGACCGATGGCACCGGGGAGCTGTTTTTT,CASSLRLTDGTGELFF,TRBJ2-2,.,.,TRBV5-1
TGCGCCAGCAGCCAAGTAGCGGGACCCTACAATGAGCAGTTCTTC,CASSQVAGPYNEQFF,TRBJ2-1,TRBD2,.,TRBV4-1
TGTGCCAGCAGCCCGACAGGGGGGGTATCTAGGATGGCCTACGAGCAGTACTTC,CASSPTGGVSRMAYEQYF,TRBJ2-7,TRBD1,.,TRBV2
TGTGCCAGCAGTGACACCGTTTTCACTAGCGGGATCAACGAGCAGTTCTTC,CASSDTVFTSGINEQFF,TRBJ2-1,TRBD2,.,TRBV6-1
TGTGCCATCCGACAGGCCCCTAACTATGGCTACACCTTC,CAIRQAPNYGYTF,TRBJ1-2,.,.,TRBV6-5
TGTGCCAGCAGTCTGACAGGGGGCGAAGGCTACACCTTC,CASSLTGGEGYTF,TRBJ1-2,TRBD1,.,TRBV7-3
TGCGCCAGCAGCCAAGGACAGAGTGAGCAGTTCTTC,CASSQGQSEQFF,TRBJ2-1,.,.,TRBV4-1
TGCGCCAGCAGTCGAGCCGGGACAGGGGGCTTCGGCTACACCTTC,CASSRAGTGGFGYTF,TRBJ1-2,TRBD1,.,TRBV23-1
TGTGCCTGGAGTGCCAAGACCCCCTACTTCAGCGGGAGAAGCGAGGGGGAGCTGTTTTTT,CAWSAKTPYFSGRSEGELFF,TRBJ2-2,TRBD2,.,TRBV30
TGTGCTAGTGCCCAGGGCAGGCCGAACACCGGGGAGCTGTTTTTT,CASAQGRPNTGELFF,TRBJ2-2,.,.,TRBV12-5
TGTGCCAGCAGCCCTTTACAGGGTGACTATGGCTACACCTTC,CASSPLQGDYGYTF,TRBJ1-2,.,.,TRBV7-9
TGTGCCAGCAGCCCCGGGGGCACGAACACCGGGGAGCTGTTTTTT,CASSPGGTNTGELFF,TRBJ2-2,.,once,TRBV9
TGTGCCAGCAGCCAAGTCGGGGTAGATAATTCACCCCTCCACTTT,CASSQVGVDNSPLHF,TRBJ1-6,.,once,TRBV4-2
TGTGCCAGCAGTGAAGCCCGCTACACTGAAGCTTTCTTT,CASSEARYTEAFF,TRBJ1-1,.,.,TRBV25-1
TGTGCCAGCAGCTTCCCAGGCAGGCCCGATGAAGCTTTCTTT,CASSFPGRPDEAFF,TRBJ1-1,.,.,TRBV7-9
TGCGCCAGCAGTAACCGGAACACTGAAGCTTTCTTT,CASSNRNTEAFF,TRBJ1-1,.,.,TRBV10-1
TGTGCCAGTAGTACGGGAGTAGAGAACACTGAAGCTTTCTTT,CASSTGVENTEAFF,TRBJ1-1,.,.,TRBV19
TGTGCCAGCAGTTTAATGTTGGGACGGCCCTCGGAAGATACGCAGTATTTT,CASSLMLGRPSEDTQYF,TRBJ2-3,.,.,TRBV27
TGCGCCAGCAGCCTCAACAACCCTAGCACAGATACGCAGTATTTT,CASSLNNPSTDTQYF,TRBJ2-3,.,.,TRBV5-1
TGTGCCAGCAGTTTACGGGGACTAGCGGGGGAATACGAGCAGTACTTC,CASSLRGLAGEYEQYF,TRBJ2-7,TRBD2,.,TRBV27
TGCGCCAGCAGCCAAGATCTCTCGAGACCTAGCAATCAGCCCCAGCATTTT,CASSQDLSRPSNQPQHF,TRBJ1-5,.,.,TRBV4-1
TGTGCCAGCAGCCCCAACTTACTAGCGGGAGTAGGGGAGCAGTTCTTC,CASSPNLLAGVGEQFF,TRBJ2-1,TRBD2,.,TRBV7-3
TGTGCCAGTAGTATTCGGCTAGCGGGGCCCTACGAGCAGTACTTC,CASSIRLAGPYEQYF,TRBJ2-7,TRBD2,.,TRBV19
TGTGCCAGCAGCCCCACAAATCAGCCCCAGCATTTT,CASSPTNQPQHF,TRBJ1-5,.,.,TRBV7-9
TGTGCCAGCACCGCGCTCTTGCGGGGTAGCACAGATACGCAGTATTTT,CASTALLRGSTDTQYF,TRBJ2-3,.,.,TRBV5-6
TGTGCCAGCTCACGAACCGGTTTGGGGGCCTACGAGCAGTACTTC,CASSRTGLGAYEQYF,TRBJ2-7,.,.,TRBV18
TGCAGCGTTGAAGAACCTCCTTACACGCAGTATTTT,CSVEEPPYTQYF,TRBJ2-3,.,.,TRBV29-1